The 32 T cell receptor beta chains below all came from one sample that was sequenced in a study of glioma-infiltrating T cells. Amplification of TCR alpha and beta CDR3 regions from RNA used iRepertoire nested multiplex PCR. MiXCR, run by TCRdb on the multiplex PCR reads, gives a single entry per CDR3 protein. The table lists around 90,000 distinct CDR3 sequences, 35% to 45% of them singletons. Specimen: glioma tissue, nonneoplastic brain tissue, or PBMCs (not recorded which). All receptors come from a human donor with low-grade glioma or glioblastoma, undergoing nonglioma brain surgery, or in good health (not recorded which).

In its sample, this clonotype was seen a few times. This chain uses TRBV29-1 with TRBJ1-1, with D possibly TRBD1 on 5 matching bases. This CDR3 is built from 14 residues. Trimming took off 5 bases at V and 0 bases at J, with 13 bases between the two ends. Germline CDR1 reads SQVTM; CDR2 reads ANQGSEA. The CDR3, as DNA: TGCAGCGTTCGGTCGGGGGAAATGAACACTGAAGCTTTCTTT. Translated, it gives CSVRSGEMNTEAFF.

For this clonotype: This may be a read error: a much more frequent sequence differs by one nucleotide. The chain recombines TRBV5-1 with TRBJ2-7; D is possibly TRBD1 (6 bases). The CDR3 covers 15 residues. CDR1 is SGHRS, CDR2 YFSETQ, per germline. Deletions cut 7 bases from V and 6 bases from J, with 23 bases between. The CDR3 sequence is CASGNGTWESREQYF. The CDR3 DNA reads TGCGCCAGCGGTAACGGGACATGGGAGTCTCGCGAGCAGTACTTC.

In the case of this clonotype: Relative to the germline gene, one junction end is altered; a read error may explain this. This rearrangement joins TRBV28 to TRBJ2-7; 11 bases are a match to TRBD2. The germline gives CDR1 MDHEN, CDR2 SYDVKM. This CDR3 comprises 14 residues. CDR3 sequence (DNA): TGTGCCAGCAGTTCTAGCGGGGGGACCAAAGAGCAGCACTTC. This codes for CASSSSGGTKEQHF.

This clonotype was observed a single time. The rearrangement joins TRBV6-6 to TRBJ1-5; a weak D match, TRBD1 (5 bases). V was cut by 4 bases and J by 7 bases, with 14 bases left in between. This CDR3 contains 14 residues. Germline CDR1 and CDR2: MNHNY and SVGAGI (reference sequence). This CDR3 reads CASSSAREDQPQHF. CDR3 DNA sequence: TGTGCCAGCAGTTCAGCCAGGGAGGACCAGCCCCAGCATTTT.

This clonotype was recorded at least ten times. This chain joins TRBV2 and TRBJ1-1, with D possibly TRBD1 on 5 matching bases. This CDR3 is 13 amino acids long. In germline, CDR1 is SNHLY, CDR2 FYNNEI. V was cut by 7 bases and J by 4 bases, with 13 bases left in between. DNA for the CDR3: TGTGCCAGCACTCAGGGCGTTAGCACTGAAGCTTTCTTT. This codes for CASTQGVSTEAFF.

This clonotype was seen ten or more times. The CDR3 reads CAITADPFEQYF. The CDR3 DNA reads as TGTGCCATCACAGCGGATCCCTTCGAGCAGTACTTC. The chain carries TRBV10-3 and TRBJ2-7; possible D gene TRBD2, 5 bases. V lost 7 bases to trimming and J lost 6 bases, with 13 bases between them. Per the germline V gene, CDR1 is ENHRY and CDR2 is SYGVKD. This CDR3 has 12 amino acids.

In the case of this clonotype: One end of the junction fails to match germline, which may point to a read error. The V gene is TRBV20-1, the J gene TRBJ2-2; TRBD2 might be the D (6 bases). Germline V gene sequence: CDR1 DFQATT, CDR2 SNEGSKA (reference sequence). The CDR3 runs to 15 residues. The CDR3 nucleotides are TGCAGTGCTAGTGAGGCGGGAAGGAGGACCGGGGAGCCGTTTTTT. Encoded protein: CSASEAGRRTGEPFF.

This clonotype showed up many times. The J gene is TRBJ1-1, the V gene TRBV29-1; 7 positions agree with TRBD1. The V segment lost 4 bases and the J segment 8 bases; nucleotides outside the gene matches: 7. CDR3 length equals 12 residues. The germline V gene encodes CDR1 SQVTM and CDR2 ANQGSEA. CDR3 protein: CSVAQGQAEAFF. In DNA form, the CDR3 reads TGCAGCGTTGCCCAAGGACAGGCAGAAGCTTTCTTT.

The chain joins TRBV9 to TRBJ2-5; 7 bases agree with TRBD2. The germline V gene has CDR1 SGDLS and CDR2 YYNGEE. The CDR3 extends over 16 amino acids. V was pared by 3 bases and J by 2 bases, with 10 bases of the junction left unmatched. CDR3 loop: CASSAGSGAIQETQYF. The CDR3, as DNA: TGTGCCAGCAGCGCCGGGAGCGGGGCCATACAAGAGACCCAGTACTTC.

This clonotype was seen repeatedly, ten times or more. The chain has TRBV20-1 and TRBJ2-1; 7 bases match TRBD2. CDR1 is DFQATT, CDR2 SNEGSKA, per germline (reference sequence). CDR3 length: 18 residues. With V trimmed by 4 bases and J by 7 bases, 22 bases remained unmatched. CDR3 residues: CSAILPPGGLGRLNEQFF. CDR3 DNA sequence: TGCAGTGCTATACTACCGCCGGGGGGTCTAGGACGGCTTAATGAGCAGTTCTTC.

This clonotype was detected ten times or more. The J gene is TRBJ2-5, the V gene TRBV3-1; tentative D call: TRBD1 (6 bases). V was pared by 2 bases and J by 11 bases, with 15 bases between. Germline lookup yields CDR1 LGHDT and CDR2 YNNKEL (reference sequence). This CDR3 spans 13 amino acids. CDR3 protein: CASSQLFSGQQYF. CDR3 nucleotide sequence: TGTGCCAGCAGCCAACTCTTCTCCGGACAGCAGTACTTC.

A few counts support this clonotype. The gene calls are TRBV6-5 and TRBJ1-1; D perhaps matches TRBD1 (6 bases). Per germline, CDR1 MNHEY and CDR2 SVGAGI. The V end was cut by 4 bases, the J end by 0 bases, with 9 bases between. CDR3 length: 14 residues. CDR3 nucleotide sequence: TGTGCCAGCAGTTCCGGACAGCTGAACACTGAAGCTTTCTTT. This encodes CASSSGQLNTEAFF.

The chain combines TRBV5-6 with TRBJ2-6, with D perhaps matching TRBD2 (5 bases). V lost 7 bases and J 0 bases, leaving 17 bases between the germline ends. Germline values: CDR1 SGHDT, CDR2 YYEEEE. This CDR3 is 17 amino acids long. CDR3 loop: CASGLRSLNSGANVLTF. The CDR3 DNA is TGTGCCAGCGGACTCAGGTCATTGAACTCTGGGGCCAACGTCCTGACTTTC.

This clonotype was recorded many times. The chain employs TRBV15 and TRBJ2-7; D remains ambiguous. Deletions cut 0 bases from V and 0 bases from J, with 6 bases between. Germline V gene lookup returns CDR1 LNHNV and CDR2 YYDKDF (reference sequence). This CDR3 region has 14 residues. The CDR3 DNA sequence: TGTGCCACCAGCAGAGATTTGGTCTCCTACGAGCAGTACTTC. Amino acid sequence: CATSRDLVSYEQYF.

This clonotype was recorded many times. This chain links TRBV2 with TRBJ2-7; D gene uncertain. With 3 bases removed from V and 2 bases from J, the gap between germline ends came to 14 bases. Per the germline V gene, CDR1 is SNHLY and CDR2 is FYNNEI. The CDR3 sequence is 15 residues long. The CDR3 spells CASSEGTAYTYEQYF. The CDR3 region has the DNA TGTGCCAGCAGTGAGGGTACAGCCTACACCTACGAGCAGTACTTC. The full variable domain, with the rest looked up from reference TRBV2 and TRBJ2-7, is EPEVTQTPSHQVTQMGQEVILRCVPISNHLYFYWYRQILGQKVEFLVSFYNNEISEKSEIFDDQFSVERPDGSNFTLKIRSTKLEDSAMYFCASSEGTAYTYEQYFGPGTRLTVT.

Points on this clonotype: A much larger clone is a single base away; this may be a read error. The CDR3: CASSLYGTVETQYF. The CDR3, as DNA: TGTGCCAGCAGCTTGTACGGGACAGTCGAGACCCAGTACTTC. V gene TRBV7-3 combines with J gene TRBJ2-5; 7 bases map to TRBD1. Germline CDR1 is SGHTA and CDR2 is FQGTGA. Germline trimming cut 3 bases from V and 5 bases from J; bases unmatched to any gene: 6. The CDR3 has 14 amino acids.

On this clonotype itself: A much larger clone differs by one base, so this may be a read error. This chain uses TRBV11-1 with TRBJ2-2; D possibly matches TRBD1 or TRBD2 (5 bases each). Germline-derived CDR1 and CDR2 are SGHAT and FQDESV (reference sequence). Between the trimmed V and J ends, which lost 8 bases and 6 bases, there was a span of 22 bases. The CDR3 length is 16 residues. Here the CDR3 DNA reads TGTGCCAGCGGTCTTGGGGGTCCCCGGGGCGCCGGGGAGCTGTTTTTT. This encodes CASGLGGPRGAGELFF. Filled out from reference TRBV11-1 and TRBJ2-2, the complete variable domain reads EAEVAQSPRYKITEKSQAVAFWCDPISGHATLYWYRQILGQGPELLVQFQDESVVDDSQLPKDRFSAERLKGVDSTLKIQPAELGDSAMYLCASGLGGPRGAGELFFGEGSRLTVL.

This clonotype was detected ten times or more. The chain recombines TRBV10-3 with TRBJ2-5; TRBD1 agrees at 7 bases. Germline loops: CDR1 ENHRY, CDR2 SYGVKD. Trimming took 5 bases from V and 3 from J; bases not matched to a gene: 6. CDR3 length: 14 amino acids. The CDR3 bases are TGTGCCATCAGTCCCCGGGACAGAGAAGAGACCCAGTACTTC. Amino acids: CAISPRDREETQYF.

This clonotype was recorded at least ten times. This sequence joins TRBV28 and TRBJ2-4, with 8 bases matching TRBD2. Per germline, CDR1 MDHEN and CDR2 SYDVKM. The V segment lost 6 bases and the J segment 0 bases; nucleotides outside the gene matches: 7. CDR3 length: 16 amino acids. CDR3 residues: CASSPSGGLAKNIQYF. The CDR3 DNA follows: TGTGCCAGCAGCCCTTCGGGGGGGTTAGCCAAAAACATTCAGTACTTC.

This clonotype occurred many times. The chain employs TRBV28 and TRBJ2-7; D may be TRBD1 (6 bases). With 5 bases removed from V and 2 bases from J, the gap between germline ends came to 13 bases. The CDR3 is 14 residues long. Germline loops: CDR1 MDHEN, CDR2 SYDVKM. In DNA, the CDR3 is TGTGCCAGCAGTGACCGTGAGGGGGCCTACGAGCAGTACTTC. This sequence encodes CASSDREGAYEQYF.

With respect to this clonotype: No conserved phenylalanine or tryptophan ends this CDR3, so it is likely a read error. The DNA is left out, because the CDR3 cannot be placed on it with certainty; the CDR3 is given as TCRdb lists it. The chain recombines TRBV20-1 with TRBJ1-2; TRBD1 is the table's D call and was not checked against the DNA. Germline values: CDR1 DFQATT, CDR2 SNEGSKA (reference sequence). 12 amino acids form the CDR3, both terminal residues included. Here the CDR3 reads CSASEGGYGYSL.

DNA for the CDR3: TGTGCCAGCTCACCCCTAGCGGACACGCAGTATTTT. It specifies CASSPLADTQYF. The chain combines TRBV18 with TRBJ2-3; TRBD2 matches at 7 bases. This CDR3 comprises 12 residues. CDR1 is KGHSH, CDR2 LQKENI, per germline. J gave up 9 bases and V 3 bases, and 3 bases lay outside the gene matches. Based on the CDR3 plus reference TRBV18 and TRBJ2-3, the full variable domain is NAGVMQNPRHLVRRRGQEARLRCSPMKGHSHVYWYRQLPEEGLKFMVYLQKENIIDESGMPKERFSAEFPKEGPSILRIQQVVRGDSAAYFCASSPLADTQYFGPGTRLTVL.

This clonotype was observed at least ten times. The chain joins TRBV2 to TRBJ2-1; TRBD2 aligns across 11 bases. The CDR3 covers 15 residues. Losses at the gene ends were 7 bases for V and 3 bases for J; bases not matched to a gene: 5. CDR1 SNHLY and CDR2 FYNNEI come from the germline V gene. CDR3 protein: CASTPTSGDYNEQFF. The CDR3 nucleotides read TGTGCCAGCACCCCGACTAGCGGGGACTACAATGAGCAGTTCTTC. Looking up the rest from reference TRBV2 and TRBJ2-1 gives the full variable domain: EPEVTQTPSHQVTQMGQEVILRCVPISNHLYFYWYRQILGQKVEFLVSFYNNEISEKSEIFDDQFSVERPDGSNFTLKIRSTKLEDSAMYFCASTPTSGDYNEQFFGPGTRLTVL.

This clonotype occurred many times. CDR3 coding DNA: TGCAGTGCTAGAGAAAGTGAAAAACTGTTTTTT. The encoded protein is CSARESEKLFF. The chain employs TRBV20-1 and TRBJ1-4, with D hard to call. Germline assignment: CDR1 DFQATT and CDR2 SNEGSKA (reference sequence). V lost 0 bases and J 7 bases, leaving 3 bases between the germline ends. The CDR3 runs 11 residues.

This clonotype came up many times. The V gene is TRBV7-2, the J gene TRBJ1-2; the D is unclear. V gave up 3 bases and J gave up 5 bases, with 10 bases separating them. The germline gives CDR1 SGHTA, CDR2 FQGNSA. This CDR3 is 13 amino acids long. The chain's CDR3 is CASSLGKVYGYTF. In nucleotides, the CDR3 is TGTGCCAGCAGCTTGGGGAAGGTTTATGGCTACACCTTC.

The chain has TRBV25-1 and TRBJ1-1; D possibly corresponds to TRBD1 (6 bases). In germline, CDR1 is MGHDK, CDR2 SYGVNS. V was cut by 1 base and J by 10 bases, with 16 bases left in between. The CDR3 loop spans 14 amino acids. The CDR3 region is CASSEFGGARGAFF. The CDR3 DNA reads as TGTGCCAGCAGTGAATTCGGGGGGGCGCGGGGAGCTTTCTTT.

On this clonotype: Without the conserved terminal phenylalanine or tryptophan, this CDR3 likely stems from a read error. V usage is TRBV20-1 and J usage is TRBJ1-2; 8 nucleotides match TRBD1. The CDR3 is 17 amino acids. Germline V gene sequence: CDR1 DFQATT, CDR2 SNEGSKA (reference sequence). CDR3 protein: CSASLEAGQDLAYGYTL. In nucleotides, the CDR3 is TGCAGTGCTAGTCTCGAGGCGGGACAGGACTTGGCTTATGGATACACCCTC.

This clonotype was found many times. The V and J genes are TRBV20-1 and TRBJ2-1, with 12 positions matching TRBD2. There are 14 residues in the CDR3. J was trimmed by 7 bases and V by 6 bases; bases with no gene match: 7. The germline gives CDR1 DFQATT, CDR2 SNEGSKA (reference sequence). The CDR3 protein is CSALTSGGGNEQFF. The CDR3 nucleotides are TGCAGTGCACTGACTAGCGGGGGAGGGAATGAGCAGTTCTTC.

As regards this clonotype: The germline gene is not matched at one end of the junction; a read error may be the cause. This chain connects TRBV10-1 to TRBJ2-7; the D is unclear. Germline assignment: CDR1 WNHNN and CDR2 SYGVQD (reference sequence). CDR3 length: 13 residues. The CDR3 DNA reads TGCGCCAGCACTGAGTCAGGATCCTACGAGCAGCACTTC. This translates into CASTESGSYEQHF.

The sample holds one count of this clonotype. An end of the junction differs from the germline gene, which may be a read error. The chain couples TRBV11-3 to TRBJ2-1; 9 positions agree with TRBD2. This CDR3 is built from 17 residues. The germline gives CDR1 SGHNT, CDR2 YENEEA. CDR3 bases: TGTGCCAGCAGCTTAGCAGTTCTAGCGGGGTCCTGCAATGAGCAGTTCTTC. Translating it yields CASSLAVLAGSCNEQFF.

This clonotype was counted ten times or more. The chain joins TRBV7-3 to TRBJ2-1; the D gene is possibly TRBD1 (7 bases). The CDR3 covers 13 residues. Trimming shortened V by 6 bases and J by 8 bases, and 14 bases separated the two germline ends. Per germline, CDR1 SGHTA and CDR2 FQGTGA. The CDR3 protein is CASRGGGGDEQFF. The CDR3 bases are TGTGCCAGCAGAGGGGGCGGCGGGGATGAGCAGTTCTTC.

This clonotype was detected ten times or more. The chain carries TRBV2 and TRBJ1-1; the D gene is possibly TRBD1 (5 bases). Germline values: CDR1 SNHLY, CDR2 FYNNEI. The CDR3 extends over 17 amino acids. Trimming pared 2 bases from V and 2 bases from J, leaving 18 bases between. The CDR3 is CASSETGDYRINTEAFF. The CDR3 nucleotides read TGTGCCAGCAGTGAAACGGGCGATTACAGGATAAACACTGAAGCTTTCTTT. Supplemented by reference TRBV2 and TRBJ1-1, the full variable domain reads EPEVTQTPSHQVTQMGQEVILRCVPISNHLYFYWYRQILGQKVEFLVSFYNNEISEKSEIFDDQFSVERPDGSNFTLKIRSTKLEDSAMYFCASSETGDYRINTEAFFGQGTRLTVV.